This T cell receptor beta chain comes out of a study of control samples from healthy donors and cancer patients. The assay was immunoSEQ multiplex PCR, and TCRdb's table has in-frame clones only and misses some. Of 100,000 to 110,000 clones listed, roughly 90% are singletons. The CDR3 is 16 residues long. The J segment lost 3 bases and the V segment lost 0 bases, leaving 6 bases of the junction unmatched. CDR1 and CDR2 (germline): SEHNR, FQNEAQ (reference sequence). The J gene is TRBJ2-7, the V gene TRBV7-9; 9 bases are a match to TRBD1. This TCR was recovered from a woman in her forties or fifties in good health. Specimen: blood. CDR3 region: CASSLALGQGNYEQYF. The CDR3 nucleotides read TGTGCCAGCAGCTTAGCGCTGGGACAGGGTAACTACGAGCAGTACTTC.